This TCR beta chain appears in the sequencing data of a study of radiotherapy plus CTLA-4 blockade in lung cancer. From germline, CDR1 is SGHNT and CDR2 YYREEE (reference sequence). The CDR3 runs to 15 residues. Losses at the gene ends were 0 bases for V and 2 bases for J; bases not matched to a gene: 4. Study-level points and caveats: Clones derived from tumor TCRs expanded in blood after radiotherapy plus ipilimumab. Reports state that early shifts in blood T cell clones, with interferon-beta, best predicted response.

Some clones are missing from TCRdb's copy, which holds only in-frame ones; the method was immunoSEQ multiplex PCR. The sample has about 35,000 clones, more than 70% seen once. Turning to this clone: Its antigen is unknown.

Source: peripheral blood, taken from a patient treated with radiotherapy plus ipilimumab. The clonotype originates from a human donor with non-small cell lung cancer who had stable disease on radiotherapy plus ipilimumab. The chain joins TRBV5-4 to TRBJ2-7, with 8 bases identical to TRBD2. CDR3: CASSLEAGEPYEQYF. DNA for the CDR3: TGTGCCAGCAGCTTGGAAGCGGGGGAACCCTACGAGCAGTACTTC.